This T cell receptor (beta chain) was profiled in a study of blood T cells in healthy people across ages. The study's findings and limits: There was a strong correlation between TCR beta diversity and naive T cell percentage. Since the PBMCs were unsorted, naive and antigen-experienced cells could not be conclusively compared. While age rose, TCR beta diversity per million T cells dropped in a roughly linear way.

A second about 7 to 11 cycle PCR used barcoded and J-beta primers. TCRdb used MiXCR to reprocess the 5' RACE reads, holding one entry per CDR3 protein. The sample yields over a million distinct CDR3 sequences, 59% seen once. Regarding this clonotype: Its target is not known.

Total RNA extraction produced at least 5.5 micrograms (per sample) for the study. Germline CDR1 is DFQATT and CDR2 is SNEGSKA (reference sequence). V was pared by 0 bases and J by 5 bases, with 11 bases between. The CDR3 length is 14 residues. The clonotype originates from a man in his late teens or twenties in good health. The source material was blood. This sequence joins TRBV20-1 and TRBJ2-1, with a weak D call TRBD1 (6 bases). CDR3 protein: CSARETGMDNEQFF. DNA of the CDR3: TGCAGTGCTAGAGAGACAGGTATGGACAATGAGCAGTTCTTC.